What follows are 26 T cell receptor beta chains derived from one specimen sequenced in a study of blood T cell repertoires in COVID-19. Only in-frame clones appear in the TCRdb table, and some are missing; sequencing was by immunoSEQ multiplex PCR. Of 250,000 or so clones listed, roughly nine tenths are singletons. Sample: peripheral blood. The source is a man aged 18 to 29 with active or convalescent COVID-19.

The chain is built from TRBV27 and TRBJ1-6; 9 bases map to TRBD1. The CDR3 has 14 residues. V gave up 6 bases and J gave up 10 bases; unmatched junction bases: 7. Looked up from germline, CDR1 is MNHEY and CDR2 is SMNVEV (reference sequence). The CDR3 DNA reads TGTGCCAGCAGGGACACAGGGGGCGGCTCACCCCTCCACTTT. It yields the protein CASRDTGGGSPLHF.

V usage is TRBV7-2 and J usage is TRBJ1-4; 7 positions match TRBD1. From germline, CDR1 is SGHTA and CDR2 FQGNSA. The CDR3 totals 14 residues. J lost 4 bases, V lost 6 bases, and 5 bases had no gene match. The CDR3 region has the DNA TGTGCCAGCAGATTACAGGGGTATAATGAAAAACTGTTTTTT. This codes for CASRLQGYNEKLFF.

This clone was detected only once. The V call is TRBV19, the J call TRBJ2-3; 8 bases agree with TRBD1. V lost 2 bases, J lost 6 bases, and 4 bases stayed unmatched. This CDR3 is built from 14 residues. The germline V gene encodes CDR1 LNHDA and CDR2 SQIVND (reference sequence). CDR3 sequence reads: CASSIQGARDTQYF. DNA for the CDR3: TGTGCCAGTAGTATACAGGGGGCGAGGGATACGCAGTATTTT.

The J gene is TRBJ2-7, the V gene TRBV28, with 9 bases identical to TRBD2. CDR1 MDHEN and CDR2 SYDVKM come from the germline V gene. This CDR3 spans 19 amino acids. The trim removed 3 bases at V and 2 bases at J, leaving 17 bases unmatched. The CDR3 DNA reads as TGTGCCAGCAGTTTCCGGATCAGGACTAGCGTTAAGATTCCCTACGAGCAGTACTTC. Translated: CASSFRIRTSVKIPYEQYF.

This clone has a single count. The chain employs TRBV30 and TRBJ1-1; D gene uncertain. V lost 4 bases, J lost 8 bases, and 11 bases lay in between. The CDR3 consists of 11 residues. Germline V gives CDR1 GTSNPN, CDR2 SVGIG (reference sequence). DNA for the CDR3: TGTGCCTGGATCGGGATAGCCGAAGCTTTCTTT. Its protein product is CAWIGIAEAFF. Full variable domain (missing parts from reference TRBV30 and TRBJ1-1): SQTIHQWPATLVQPVGSPLSLECTVEGTSNPNLYWYRQAAGRGLQLLFYSVGIGQISSEVPQNLSASRPQDRQFILSSKKLLLSDSGFYLCAWIGIAEAFFGQGTRLTVV.

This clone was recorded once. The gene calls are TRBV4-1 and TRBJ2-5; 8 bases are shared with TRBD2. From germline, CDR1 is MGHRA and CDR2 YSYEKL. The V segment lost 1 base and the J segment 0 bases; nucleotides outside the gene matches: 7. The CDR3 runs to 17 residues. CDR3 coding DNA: TGCGCCAGCAGCCAAGGTGGCGGGGGGAGCTACCAAGAGACCCAGTACTTC. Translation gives CASSQGGGGSYQETQYF.

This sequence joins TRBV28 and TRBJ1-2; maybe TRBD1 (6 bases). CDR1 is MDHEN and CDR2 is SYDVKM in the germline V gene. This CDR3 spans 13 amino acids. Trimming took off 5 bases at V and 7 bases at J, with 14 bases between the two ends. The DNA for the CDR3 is TGTGCCAGCAGTAGGACAGCGATTGGTGGCTACACCTTC. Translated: CASSRTAIGGYTF.

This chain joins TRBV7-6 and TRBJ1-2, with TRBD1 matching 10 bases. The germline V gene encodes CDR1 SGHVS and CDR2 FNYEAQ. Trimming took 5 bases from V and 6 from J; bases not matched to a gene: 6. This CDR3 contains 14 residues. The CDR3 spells CASSKGQGPHGYTF. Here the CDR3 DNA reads TGTGCCAGCAGCAAGGGACAGGGGCCCCATGGCTACACCTTC. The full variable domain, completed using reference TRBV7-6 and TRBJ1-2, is GAGVSQSPRYKVTKRGQDVALRCDPISGHVSLYWYRQALGQGPEFLTYFNYEAQQDKSGLPNDRFSAERPEGSISTLTIQRTEQRDSAMYRCASSKGQGPHGYTFGSGTRLTVV.

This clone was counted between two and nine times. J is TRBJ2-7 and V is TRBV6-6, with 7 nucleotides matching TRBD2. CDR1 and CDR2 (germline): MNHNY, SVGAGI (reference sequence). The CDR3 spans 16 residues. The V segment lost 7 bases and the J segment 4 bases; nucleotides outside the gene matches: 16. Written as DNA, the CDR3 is TGTGCCAGCACCATCTCCCGGGGCGGGAGAGGGTACGAGCAGTACTTC. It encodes CASTISRGGRGYEQYF.

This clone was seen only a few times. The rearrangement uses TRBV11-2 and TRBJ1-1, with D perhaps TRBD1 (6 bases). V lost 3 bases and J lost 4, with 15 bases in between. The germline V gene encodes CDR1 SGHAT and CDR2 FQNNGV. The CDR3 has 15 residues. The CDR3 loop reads CASSFPSGGRTEAFF. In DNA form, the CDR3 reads TGTGCCAGCAGCTTTCCATCGGGGGGGCGCACTGAAGCTTTCTTT.

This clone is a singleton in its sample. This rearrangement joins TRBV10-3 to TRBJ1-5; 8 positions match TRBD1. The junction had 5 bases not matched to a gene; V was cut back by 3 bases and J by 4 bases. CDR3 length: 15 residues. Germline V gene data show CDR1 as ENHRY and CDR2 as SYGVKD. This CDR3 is CAISDTGGGNQPQHF. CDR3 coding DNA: TGTGCCATCAGTGATACAGGGGGGGGAAATCAGCCCCAGCATTTT.

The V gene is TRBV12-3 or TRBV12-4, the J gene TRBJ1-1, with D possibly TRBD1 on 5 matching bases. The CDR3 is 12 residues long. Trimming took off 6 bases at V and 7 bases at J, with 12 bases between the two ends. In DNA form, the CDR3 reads TGTGCCAGCAGGTGGGGGGGTATTGAAGCTTTCTTT. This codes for CASRWGGIEAFF.

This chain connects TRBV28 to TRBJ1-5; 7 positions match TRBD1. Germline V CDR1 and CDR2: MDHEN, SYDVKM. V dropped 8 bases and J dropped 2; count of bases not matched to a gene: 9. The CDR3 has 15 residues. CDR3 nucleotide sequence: TGTGCCAGCCTCGGACAGGCCGGAGGCAATCAGCCCCAGCATTTT. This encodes CASLGQAGGNQPQHF.

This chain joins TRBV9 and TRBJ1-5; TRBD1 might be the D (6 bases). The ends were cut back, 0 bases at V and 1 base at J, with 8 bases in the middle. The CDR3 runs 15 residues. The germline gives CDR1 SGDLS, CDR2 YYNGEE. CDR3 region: CASSVEGDSNQPQHF. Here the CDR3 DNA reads TGTGCCAGCAGCGTAGAGGGGGACAGCAATCAGCCCCAGCATTTT.

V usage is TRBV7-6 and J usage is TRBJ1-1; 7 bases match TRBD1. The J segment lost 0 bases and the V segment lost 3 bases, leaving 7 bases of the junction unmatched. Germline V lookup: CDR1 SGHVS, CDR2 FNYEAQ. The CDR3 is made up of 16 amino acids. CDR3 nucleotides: TGTGCCAGCAGCTTGCCAGACAGGGACCTGAACACTGAAGCTTTCTTT. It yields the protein CASSLPDRDLNTEAFF.

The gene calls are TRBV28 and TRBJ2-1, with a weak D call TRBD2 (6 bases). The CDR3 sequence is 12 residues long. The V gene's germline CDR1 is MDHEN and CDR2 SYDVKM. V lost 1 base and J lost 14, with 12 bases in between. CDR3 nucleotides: TGTGCCAGCAGTTTATTTGGAGGCGGGGAGTTCTTC. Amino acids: CASSLFGGGEFF. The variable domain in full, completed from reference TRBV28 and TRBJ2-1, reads DVKVTQSSRYLVKRTGEKVFLECVQDMDHENMFWYRQDPGLGLRLIYFSYDVKMKEKGDIPEGYSVSREKKERFSLILESASTNQTSMYLCASSLFGGGEFFGPGTRLTVL.

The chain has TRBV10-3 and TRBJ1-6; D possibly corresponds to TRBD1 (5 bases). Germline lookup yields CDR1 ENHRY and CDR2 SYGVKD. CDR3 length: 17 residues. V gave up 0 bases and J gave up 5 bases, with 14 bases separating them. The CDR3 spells CAISESTRGADNSPLHF. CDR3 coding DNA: TGTGCCATCAGTGAGTCGACTCGTGGGGCCGATAATTCACCCCTCCACTTT.

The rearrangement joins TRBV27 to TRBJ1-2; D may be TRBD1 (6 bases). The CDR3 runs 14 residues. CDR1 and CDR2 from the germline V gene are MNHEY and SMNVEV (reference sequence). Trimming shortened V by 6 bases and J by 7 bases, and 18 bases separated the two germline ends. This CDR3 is CASRRWGGPSGYTF. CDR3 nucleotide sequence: TGTGCCAGCAGACGATGGGGGGGGCCTAGTGGCTACACCTTC.

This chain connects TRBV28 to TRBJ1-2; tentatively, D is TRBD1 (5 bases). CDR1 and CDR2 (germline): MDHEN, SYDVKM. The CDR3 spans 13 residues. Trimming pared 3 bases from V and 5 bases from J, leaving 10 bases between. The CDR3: CASSFPGFYGYTF. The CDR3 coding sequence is TGTGCCAGCAGTTTCCCAGGGTTTTATGGCTACACCTTC.

CDR3 nucleotide sequence: TGTGCCAGCAGCTTTGGGCAGGGGGCGAACACTGAAGCTTTCTTT. Its protein is CASSFGQGANTEAFF. The J gene is TRBJ1-1, the V gene TRBV11-2; 8 nucleotides align to TRBD1. J lost 1 base, V lost 3 bases, and 4 bases had no gene match. Germline-derived CDR1 and CDR2 are SGHAT and FQNNGV. The CDR3 totals 15 residues. The variable domain in full, with the rest retrieved from reference TRBV11-2 and TRBJ1-1, is EAGVAQSPRYKIIEKRQSVAFWCNPISGHATLYWYQQILGQGPKLLIQFQNNGVVDDSQLPKDRFSAERLKGVDSTLKIQPAKLEDSAVYLCASSFGQGANTEAFFGQGTRLTVV.

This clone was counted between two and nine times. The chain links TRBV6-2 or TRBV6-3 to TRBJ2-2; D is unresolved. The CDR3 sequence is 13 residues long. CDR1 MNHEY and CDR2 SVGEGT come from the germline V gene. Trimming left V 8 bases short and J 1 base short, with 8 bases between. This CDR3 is CASGRLNTGELFF. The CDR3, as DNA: TGTGCCAGCGGCCGACTGAACACCGGGGAGCTGTTTTTT.

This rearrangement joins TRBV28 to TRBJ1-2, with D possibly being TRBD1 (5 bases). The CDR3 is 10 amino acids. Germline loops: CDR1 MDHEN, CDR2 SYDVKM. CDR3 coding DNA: TGTGCGACGGGGGACTATGGCTACACCTTC. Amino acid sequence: CATGDYGYTF.

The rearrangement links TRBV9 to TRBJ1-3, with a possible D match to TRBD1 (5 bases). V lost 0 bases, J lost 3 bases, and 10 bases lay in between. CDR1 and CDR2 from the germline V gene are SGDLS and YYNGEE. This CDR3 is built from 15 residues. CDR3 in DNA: TGTGCCAGCAGCGTAGAGTGGGGCCATGGAAACACCATATATTTT. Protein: CASSVEWGHGNTIYF. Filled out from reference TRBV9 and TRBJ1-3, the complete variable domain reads DSGVTQTPKHLITATGQRVTLRCSPRSGDLSVYWYQQSLDQGLQFLIQYYNGEERAKGNILERFSAQQFPDLHSELNLSSLELGDSALYFCASSVEWGHGNTIYFGEGSWLTVV.

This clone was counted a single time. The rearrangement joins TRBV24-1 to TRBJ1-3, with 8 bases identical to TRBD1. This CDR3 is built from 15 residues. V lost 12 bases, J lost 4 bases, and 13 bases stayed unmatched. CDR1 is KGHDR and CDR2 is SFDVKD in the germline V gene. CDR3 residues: CAARTGHFGGNTIYF. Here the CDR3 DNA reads TGTGCCGCCCGGACAGGGCATTTTGGGGGAAACACCATATATTTT.

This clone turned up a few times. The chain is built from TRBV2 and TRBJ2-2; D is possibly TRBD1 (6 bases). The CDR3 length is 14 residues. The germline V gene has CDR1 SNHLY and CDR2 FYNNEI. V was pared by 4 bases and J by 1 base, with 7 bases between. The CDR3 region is CASSGTENTGELFF. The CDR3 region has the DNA TGTGCCAGCAGTGGGACAGAGAACACCGGGGAGCTGTTTTTT.

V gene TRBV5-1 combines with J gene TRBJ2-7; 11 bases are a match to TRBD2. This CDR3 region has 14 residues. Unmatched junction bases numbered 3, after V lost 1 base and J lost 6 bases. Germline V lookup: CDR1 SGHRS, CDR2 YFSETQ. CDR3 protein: CASSLSLAGGEQYF. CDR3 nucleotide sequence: TGCGCCAGCAGCTTGAGTCTAGCGGGAGGCGAGCAGTACTTC.